These 3 T cell receptor beta chains were sequenced from one sample in a study of identical twins. MiXCR, run by TCRdb on the 5' RACE reads, gives a single entry per CDR3 protein. This sample yields around 480,000 distinct CDR3 sequences, of which 14% are seen a single time; about 0.54% belongs to the top ten. These sequences were also reported in another study, on yellow fever vaccine responses in identical twins.

The sequencing sample was made of CD4+ T cells sorted from blood. Receptor source: a woman aged 18-29 years in good health.

The rearrangement links TRBV10-3 to TRBJ2-7, with TRBD1 identical over 8 bases. Looked up from germline, CDR1 is ENHRY and CDR2 is SYGVKD. Trimming took 6 bases from V and 5 from J; bases not matched to a gene: 0. This CDR3 contains 11 residues. The CDR3, as DNA: TGTGCCATCAGACAGGGGGACGAGCAGTACTTC. This encodes CAIRQGDEQYF.

The chain joins TRBV3-1 to TRBJ2-3; TRBD1 matches at 8 bases. From germline, CDR1 is LGHDT and CDR2 YNNKEL (reference sequence). V was clipped by 0 bases and J by 1 base; unmatched bases: 3. This CDR3 is 16 amino acids long. In nucleotides, the CDR3 is TGTGCCAGCAGCCAAGATGGGACAGGACGCACAGATACGCAGTATTTT. Its protein is CASSQDGTGRTDTQYF.

V usage is TRBV20-1 and J usage is TRBJ2-1; 7 bases match TRBD2. Unmatched junction bases numbered 9, after V lost 0 bases and J lost 13 bases. Germline values: CDR1 DFQATT, CDR2 SNEGSKA (reference sequence). CDR3 length: 13 amino acids. In DNA, the CDR3 is TGCAGTGCTAGAGATGCTTACTCGGGGGGTCAGTTCTTC. This gives the protein CSARDAYSGGQFF.